This T cell receptor (beta chain) was sequenced during a study of T-cell reconstitution after alpha-beta-depleted transplantation in children. Concerning this clonotype itself: Its antigen is unidentified.

With 0 bases removed from V and 8 bases from J, the gap between germline ends came to 10 bases. The CDR3 extends over 14 amino acids. From germline, CDR1 is MNHEY and CDR2 SVGAGI. Library preparation (for TCRbeta) was performed with unique molecular identifiers. TCRdb passed the PCR reads through MiXCR, listing each CDR3 protein once. In the table there are approximately 430,000 distinct CDR3 sequences, 15% to 20% of which are singletons. Overall study results and limits: The high TCRbeta diversity at day 60 in some patients came from surviving recipient T cells and thymic progenitors.

The clonotype was recovered from a boy under three years old who had a stem cell transplant for Wiskott-Aldrich syndrome, so the T cells may come from the graft donor. The input for sequencing was PBMCs, mostly from graft donor cells, taken 360 days after TCRalphabeta/CD19-depleted stem cell transplant. The chain combines TRBV6-5 with TRBJ1-4; D is undetermined. The CDR3 loop is CASSYSEWEEKLFF. The CDR3 DNA sequence: TGTGCCAGCAGTTACTCGGAGTGGGAAGAAAAACTGTTTTTT.